Shown below are 8 T cell receptor beta chains from a single sample sequenced in a study of blood T cell repertoires in COVID-19. The table came from immunoSEQ multiplex PCR; TCRdb's copy has only in-frame clones and leaves some out. The sample shows 200,000 to 300,000 clones, about 91% of them seen only once. The sample was peripheral blood. Every receptor here comes from a man older than 75 with acute or convalescent COVID-19.

The rearrangement uses TRBV7-9 and TRBJ1-2; D perhaps matches TRBD1 (5 bases). V was pared by 7 bases and J by 3 bases, with 9 bases between. CDR3 size: 12 residues. Germline CDR1 reads SEHNR; CDR2 reads FQNEAQ (reference sequence). The CDR3 spells CASIRGDYGYTF. CDR3 in DNA: TGTGCCAGCATCCGGGGGGACTATGGCTACACCTTC.

This sequence joins TRBV6-5 and TRBJ2-7; tentatively, D is TRBD1 (6 bases). The V gene's germline CDR1 is MNHEY and CDR2 SVGAGI. The CDR3 runs 15 residues. V was cut by 5 bases and J by 3 bases, with 17 bases left in between. The CDR3 loop is CASSLQGTFLYEQYF. The CDR3, as DNA: TGTGCCAGCAGTCTCCAGGGGACCTTTCTCTACGAGCAGTACTTC.

The chain is built from TRBV29-1 and TRBJ2-3; 12 bases fit TRBD2. Unmatched junction bases numbered 12, after V lost 6 bases and J lost 5 bases. Per the germline V gene, CDR1 is SQVTM and CDR2 is ANQGSEA. This CDR3 is built from 16 residues. CDR3 DNA sequence: TGCAGCGTGCAGCACCTAGCGGGAGGGGTCGGAGATACGCAGTATTTT. It encodes CSVQHLAGGVGDTQYF.

V and J are TRBV7-8 and TRBJ1-5, with a weak D call TRBD1 (6 bases). CDR1 and CDR2 from the germline V gene are SGHVS and FQNEAQ. Trimming cost V 2 bases and J 6 bases, with 14 bases left between them. This CDR3 contains 15 residues. The CDR3 here is CASSLLAGVGQPQHF. CDR3 nucleotide sequence: TGTGCCAGCAGCTTACTGGCAGGGGTTGGTCAGCCCCAGCATTTT.

The chain employs TRBV28 and TRBJ2-1, with 7 bases aligning to TRBD2. J was trimmed by 0 bases and V by 4 bases; bases with no gene match: 12. This CDR3 comprises 18 residues. From germline, CDR1 is MDHEN and CDR2 SYDVKM. The DNA of the CDR3 is TGTGCCAGCAGTTCAAGAAGAGGGCGGGGGAGCTCCTACAATGAGCAGTTCTTC. Translated, it gives CASSSRRGRGSSYNEQFF. Based on the CDR3 plus reference TRBV28 and TRBJ2-1, the full variable domain is DVKVTQSSRYLVKRTGEKVFLECVQDMDHENMFWYRQDPGLGLRLIYFSYDVKMKEKGDIPEGYSVSREKKERFSLILESASTNQTSMYLCASSSRRGRGSSYNEQFFGPGTRLTVL.

This clone was counted a single time. DNA of the CDR3: TGTGCCAGCAGCCCAGGGTCGAGCAATCAGCCCCAGCATTTT. Amino acid sequence: CASSPGSSNQPQHF. The chain uses TRBV5-6 and TRBJ1-5, with D perhaps TRBD1 (5 bases). The CDR3 length is 14 residues. From germline, CDR1 is SGHDT and CDR2 YYEEEE. The germline V and J ends were trimmed by 4 bases and 1 base, with 9 bases remaining between them.

The chain is built from TRBV24-1 and TRBJ2-7, with D hard to call. V was shortened by 4 bases and J by 0 bases, with 12 bases between the two germline ends. The CDR3 has 15 residues. Germline-derived CDR1 and CDR2 are KGHDR and SFDVKD. CDR3 sequence (DNA): TGTGCCACCAGTGACGCCTTGGGCCACTCCTACGAGCAGTACTTC. Translated, it gives CATSDALGHSYEQYF.

In its sample, this clone was seen once. The chain employs TRBV5-1 and TRBJ1-1; tentatively, D is TRBD1 (5 bases). Between the trimmed V and J ends, which lost 5 bases and 1 base, there was a span of 6 bases. Per germline, CDR1 SGHRS and CDR2 YFSETQ. The CDR3 spans 12 residues. The CDR3 loop is CASRRGNTEAFF. As DNA, the CDR3 is TGCGCCAGCAGAAGGGGGAACACTGAAGCTTTCTTT.